This T cell receptor beta chain originates from a study of blood T cell repertoires in COVID-19. While infection was still active, Seattle patients were enrolled and then followed longitudinally. TCRdb's copy holds only in-frame clones and misses some; the assay was immunoSEQ multiplex PCR. The sample has roughly 150,000 clones, 80% to 90% seen once; the top ten hold under 8.5%. The receptor was derived from a woman aged 55-75 years with COVID-19, enrolled during active disease. The sequenced material came from peripheral blood.

CDR3 DNA sequence: TGTGCCAGCAGCATTAGCGGGAGTGGGACAGATACGCAGTATTTT. It codes for CASSISGSGTDTQYF. V and J are TRBV13 and TRBJ2-3; 9 bases are shared with TRBD2. Germline V gene lookup returns CDR1 PRHDT and CDR2 FYEKMQ (reference sequence). Germline trimming cut 5 bases from V and 3 bases from J; bases unmatched to any gene: 6. The CDR3 covers 15 residues.